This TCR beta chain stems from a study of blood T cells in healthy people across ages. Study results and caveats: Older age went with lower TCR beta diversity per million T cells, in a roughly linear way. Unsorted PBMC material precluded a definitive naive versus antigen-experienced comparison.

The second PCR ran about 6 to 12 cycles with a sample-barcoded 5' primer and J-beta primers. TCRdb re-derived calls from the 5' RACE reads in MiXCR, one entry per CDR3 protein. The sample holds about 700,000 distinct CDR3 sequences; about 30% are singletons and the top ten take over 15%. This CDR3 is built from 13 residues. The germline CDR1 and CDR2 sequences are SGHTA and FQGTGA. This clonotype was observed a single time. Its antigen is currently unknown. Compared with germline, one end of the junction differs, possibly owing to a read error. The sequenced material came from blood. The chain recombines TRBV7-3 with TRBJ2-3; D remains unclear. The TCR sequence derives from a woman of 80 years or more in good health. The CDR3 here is CANSLVGPDTQYF. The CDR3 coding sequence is TGTGCCAACAGCTTAGTGGGTCCCGATACGCAGTATTTT.